The 27 T cell receptor beta chains in this list originate from one sample, sequenced in a study of blood T cell repertoires in COVID-19. The repertoire was sequenced with immunoSEQ multiplex PCR; TCRdb's copy has only in-frame clones and lacks some. The data hold about 75,000 clones, with about 79% observed a single time. The sequencing input was peripheral blood. The receptors were sampled from a woman aged 45-65 years with acute or convalescent COVID-19.

The chain is built from TRBV19 and TRBJ2-1; the match to TRBD1 covers 8 bases. CDR1 and CDR2 (germline): LNHDA, SQIVND (reference sequence). This CDR3 spans 15 amino acids. After removal of 0 bases from V and 6 bases from J, the junction contained 4 bases not matched to a gene. CDR3 sequence (DNA): TGTGCCAGTAGTATAGAGGGACAGGTCTCCAATGAGCAGTTCTTC. As protein: CASSIEGQVSNEQFF.

The rearrangement links TRBV5-1 to TRBJ1-2; 8 positions match TRBD1. Trimming removed 4 bases from V and 7 bases from J; junction bases left unmatched: 9. Germline V gives CDR1 SGHRS, CDR2 YFSETQ. The CDR3 totals 14 residues. This chain's CDR3 is CASSRGQGSGGYTF. CDR3 nucleotides: TGCGCCAGCAGCAGAGGACAGGGTAGTGGTGGCTACACCTTC.

This clone was recorded only once. The rearrangement links TRBV21-1 to TRBJ2-7; the table names TRBD1, a call not compared with the DNA. TRBV21-1 corresponds to a pseudogene. The CDR3 is made up of 15 amino acids. CDR3 in DNA: TGTGCCAGCAGCAAAGGGGGACAGGGACCCTACGAGCAGTACTTC. Residues: CASSKGGQGPYEQYF.

This chain links TRBV7-9 with TRBJ2-3; no firm D call. Germline V lookup: CDR1 SEHNR, CDR2 FQNEAQ (reference sequence). Trimming cost V 5 bases and J 4 bases, with 10 bases left between them. The CDR3 spans 13 residues. The CDR3 DNA follows: TGTGCCAGCAGCCGCGAGGTAGCAGATACGCAGTATTTT. Residues: CASSREVADTQYF.

In DNA form, the CDR3 reads TGTGCCAGCAGCTTCGGTGGCACCGGGGAGCTGTTTTTT. It is translated as CASSFGGTGELFF. The J gene is TRBJ2-2, the V gene TRBV7-3; no clear D. V lost 3 bases and J lost 4, with 6 bases in between. The CDR3 runs to 13 residues. CDR1 and CDR2 from the germline V gene are SGHTA and FQGTGA.

The CDR3 region is CASSQWAAGVPQETQYF. CDR3 coding DNA: TGTGCCAGCAGCCAATGGGCGGCAGGGGTCCCCCAAGAGACCCAGTACTTC. V is TRBV3-1 (or the pseudogene TRBV3-2) and J is TRBJ2-5; a possible D gene is TRBD1 (6 bases). V was pared by 2 bases and J by 1 base, with 17 bases between. The CDR3 runs 17 residues. The germline gives CDR1 LGHDT, CDR2 YNNKEL (reference sequence).

The chain employs TRBV6-5 and TRBJ1-6, with TRBD1 identical over 7 bases. The V and J ends lost 4 bases and 7 bases, in that order; junction bases with no gene match: 7. Germline-derived CDR1 and CDR2 are MNHEY and SVGAGI. The CDR3 has 15 residues. The CDR3 protein is CASSSVDRQNSPLHF. The DNA of the CDR3 is TGTGCCAGCAGTTCGGTGGACAGGCAAAATTCACCCCTCCACTTT.

V and J are TRBV7-8 and TRBJ2-2; TRBD2 aligns across 7 bases. CDR1 and CDR2 (germline): SGHVS, FQNEAQ. This CDR3 has 15 residues. Trimming took 3 bases from V and 1 from J; bases not matched to a gene: 2. The DNA for the CDR3 is TGTGCCAGCAGCTTGAGCGGGGTGAACACCGGGGAGCTGTTTTTT. Its protein is CASSLSGVNTGELFF.

This rearrangement joins TRBV28 to TRBJ2-5, with 14 nucleotides matching TRBD2. This CDR3 region has 16 residues. Germline CDR1 MDHEN, CDR2 SYDVKM. Unmatched junction bases numbered 8, after V lost 6 bases and J lost 5 bases. This chain's CDR3 is CASRPGLAGGWETQYF. The CDR3 DNA reads as TGTGCCAGCAGACCCGGACTAGCGGGAGGATGGGAGACCCAGTACTTC.

This clone was observed a few times. The rearrangement joins TRBV7-7 to TRBJ2-1; tentatively, D is TRBD2 (5 bases). Between the trimmed V and J ends, which lost 1 base and 4 bases, there was a span of 11 bases. From germline, CDR1 is SSHAT and CDR2 FNYEAQ (reference sequence). The CDR3 is 15 amino acids. The CDR3 sequence: CASSLVLVGYNEQFF. The DNA for the CDR3 is TGTGCCAGCAGCTTAGTACTAGTGGGATACAATGAGCAGTTCTTC.

Concerning this clone itself: Additional DNA sequences in this sample encode the identical CDR3. This chain joins TRBV7-9 and TRBJ2-7; D may be TRBD2 (5 bases). Germline V lookup: CDR1 SEHNR, CDR2 FQNEAQ (reference sequence). Trimming left V 1 base short and J 6 bases short, with 10 bases between. The length of the CDR3 is 13 residues. CDR3 bases: TGTGCCAGCAGCTTAGTGTCGGGATCCGAGCAGTACTTC. It encodes CASSLVSGSEQYF.

The CDR3 loop reads CAISESGQPNEKLFF. The CDR3 DNA sequence: TGTGCCATCAGTGAGTCGGGACAGCCAAATGAAAAACTGTTTTTT. The rearrangement uses TRBV10-3 and TRBJ1-4; 7 bases match TRBD1. Unmatched junction bases numbered 3, after V lost 0 bases and J lost 5 bases. The CDR3 covers 15 residues. Per the germline V gene, CDR1 is ENHRY and CDR2 is SYGVKD.

V is TRBV6-2 or TRBV6-3 and J is TRBJ1-1; D perhaps matches TRBD1 (6 bases). The V gene's germline CDR1 is MNHEY and CDR2 SVGEGT. The CDR3 covers 15 residues. Trimming removed 4 bases at V and 0 bases at J, with 12 bases between. The CDR3, as DNA: TGTGCCAGCAGTTTGGGACATTTCATGAACACTGAAGCTTTCTTT. This translates into CASSLGHFMNTEAFF.

In this sample, this clone turned up a few times. V usage is TRBV10-3 and J usage is TRBJ1-2; 7 bases are a match to TRBD1. CDR1 and CDR2 (germline): ENHRY, SYGVKD. This CDR3 comprises 15 residues. J gave up 0 bases and V 10 bases, and 11 bases lay outside the gene matches. The CDR3 spells CATNLQGETNYGYTF. The CDR3, as DNA: TGTGCCACCAACCTTCAGGGGGAGACTAACTATGGCTACACCTTC.

The V call is TRBV5-1, the J call TRBJ1-1, with 7 bases identical to TRBD1. There are 13 residues in the CDR3. V gave up 5 bases and J gave up 3 bases; unmatched junction bases: 4. CDR1 SGHRS and CDR2 YFSETQ come from the germline V gene. The CDR3 spells CASRLDRDTEAFF. Written as DNA, the CDR3 is TGCGCCAGCAGACTAGACAGGGACACTGAAGCTTTCTTT.

The V call is TRBV19, the J call TRBJ1-5, with unresolved D. The CDR3 runs to 13 residues. Trimming cost V 3 bases and J 4 bases, with 7 bases left between them. The V gene's germline CDR1 is LNHDA and CDR2 SQIVND (reference sequence). The CDR3 is CASSIEKNQPQHF. The DNA for the CDR3 is TGTGCCAGTAGTATTGAGAAGAATCAGCCCCAGCATTTT.

In DNA, the CDR3 is TGTGCCAGCAGAACAGGGGGTCTGGAGCAGTACTTC. It translates to CASRTGGLEQYF. The chain links TRBV6-5 to TRBJ2-7, with 8 bases identical to TRBD1. J was trimmed by 7 bases and V by 6 bases; bases with no gene match: 5. The CDR3 is 12 amino acids. Germline CDR1 MNHEY, CDR2 SVGAGI.

This chain connects TRBV2 to TRBJ2-7; 9 bases fit TRBD1. The CDR3 consists of 14 residues. Germline assignment: CDR1 SNHLY and CDR2 FYNNEI. The junction had 3 bases not matched to a gene; V was cut back by 4 bases and J by 2 bases. CDR3 sequence reads: CASSGDRVAYEQYF. Here the CDR3 DNA reads TGTGCCAGCAGTGGGGACAGGGTGGCCTACGAGCAGTACTTC. The full variable domain, in which reference TRBV2 and TRBJ2-7 provide the parts outside the CDR3, is EPEVTQTPSHQVTQMGQEVILRCVPISNHLYFYWYRQILGQKVEFLVSFYNNEISEKSEIFDDQFSVERPDGSNFTLKIRSTKLEDSAMYFCASSGDRVAYEQYFGPGTRLTVT.

J is TRBJ2-1 and V is TRBV25-1, with TRBD1 identical over 7 bases. The V and J ends lost 3 bases and 0 bases, in that order; junction bases with no gene match: 11. The germline V gene encodes CDR1 MGHDK and CDR2 SYGVNS. The CDR3 is made up of 18 amino acids. The chain's CDR3 is CASSESDRSITSYNEQFF. The CDR3 DNA sequence: TGTGCCAGCAGTGAGTCGGACAGGAGCATTACCTCCTACAATGAGCAGTTCTTC.

The chain is built from TRBV6-1 and TRBJ2-5; D is possibly TRBD2 (5 bases). V lost 3 bases to trimming and J lost 5 bases, with 13 bases between them. CDR1 MNHNS and CDR2 SASEGT come from the germline V gene. This CDR3 spans 14 amino acids. The CDR3 DNA sequence: TGTGCCAGCAGTGAGATCCTTAGGAGGGAGACCCAGTACTTC. It encodes CASSEILRRETQYF.

The V gene is TRBV11-2, the J gene TRBJ2-7, with 12 bases matching TRBD1. The V gene end was trimmed by 4 bases and the J gene end by 6 bases; junction bases not matched to a gene: 10. Germline V gives CDR1 SGHAT, CDR2 FQNNGV. The CDR3 totals 16 residues. The CDR3 sequence: CASSSYRDRGLSEQYF. The CDR3 DNA reads as TGTGCCAGCAGCTCATACCGGGACAGGGGGCTTAGCGAGCAGTACTTC. Full variable domain (remainder filled in from reference TRBV11-2 and TRBJ2-7): EAGVAQSPRYKIIEKRQSVAFWCNPISGHATLYWYQQILGQGPKLLIQFQNNGVVDDSQLPKDRFSAERLKGVDSTLKIQPAKLEDSAVYLCASSSYRDRGLSEQYFGPGTRLTVT.

This clone was seen just once. The chain combines TRBV5-1 with TRBJ1-1, with D hard to call. Germline loops: CDR1 SGHRS, CDR2 YFSETQ. Deletions cut 3 bases from V and 7 bases from J, with 13 bases between. The CDR3 is 13 residues long. The CDR3, as DNA: TGCGCCAGCAGCTGGACTTTTGACGGTGAAGCTTTCTTT. This codes for CASSWTFDGEAFF.

This rearrangement joins TRBV6-1 to TRBJ2-3; the D gene is possibly TRBD2 (6 bases). Deletions cut 1 base from V and 2 bases from J, with 13 bases between. There are 16 residues in the CDR3. Looked up from germline, CDR1 is MNHNS and CDR2 is SASEGT. For the CDR3, the DNA is TGTGCCAGCAGTGAAGGGGGGGTGACCCCCACAGATACGCAGTATTTT. Translating gives CASSEGGVTPTDTQYF.

This chain uses TRBV3-1 (or the pseudogene TRBV3-2) with TRBJ1-2, with D possibly being TRBD1 (6 bases). Trimming shortened V by 5 bases and J by 8 bases, and 12 bases separated the two germline ends. Germline lookup yields CDR1 LGHDT and CDR2 YNNKEL (reference sequence). This CDR3 is built from 12 residues. The CDR3 protein is CASSWAGVGYTF. CDR3 coding DNA: TGTGCCAGCAGCTGGGCAGGGGTAGGCTACACCTTC.

V gene TRBV5-4 combines with J gene TRBJ1-4, with TRBD1 matching 9 bases. Germline assignment: CDR1 SGHNT and CDR2 YYREEE (reference sequence). This CDR3 has 14 amino acids. The trim removed 3 bases at V and 6 bases at J, leaving 3 bases unmatched. CDR3 protein: CASSSGTGHEKLFF. CDR3 DNA sequence: TGTGCCAGCAGCTCCGGGACAGGGCATGAAAAACTGTTTTTT.

The V and J genes are TRBV19 and TRBJ1-5; 7 nucleotides line up with TRBD1. CDR3 size: 16 residues. After removal of 0 bases from V and 8 bases from J, the junction contained 10 bases not matched to a gene. Germline V gene data show CDR1 as LNHDA and CDR2 as SQIVND (reference sequence). CDR3 bases: TGTGCCAGTAGTATAGACTCCGGGAGGGGGCTGGAGCCCCAGCATTTT. It codes for CASSIDSGRGLEPQHF.

The chain couples TRBV5-1 to TRBJ2-3, with 10 positions matching TRBD2. This CDR3 comprises 14 residues. In germline, CDR1 is SGHRS, CDR2 YFSETQ. J lost 5 bases, V lost 4 bases, and 4 bases had no gene match. The CDR3 here is CASSPSGSGDTQYF. CDR3 DNA: TGCGCCAGCAGCCCTAGCGGGAGTGGAGATACGCAGTATTTT.